This is a list of T cell receptor beta chains from one sample in a study of blood T cell repertoires in COVID-19. Some clones are missing from TCRdb's copy, which holds only in-frame ones; the method was immunoSEQ multiplex PCR. Of some 380,000 clones listed, around 90% were seen once; the top ten hold 5% to 8.5%. Material: peripheral blood. The receptors here all came from a man aged 18 to 29 with active or convalescent COVID-19. CDR3s include the opening cysteine and the closing phenylalanine or tryptophan. D genes are given only for firm matches. Clone size is given for some rows only: seen once, a few or many times, or a class if the clone is expanded.

V	J	size	D	DNA	CDR3
TRBV2	TRBJ1-2	.	TRBD1	TGTGCCAGCAGTCCAGGGGGCGGCTATGGCTACACCTTC	CASSPGGGYGYTF
TRBV6-5	TRBJ2-5	.	.	TGTGCCAGCAGACCGACAGAACTGTGGGAGACCCAGTACTTC	CASRPTELWETQYF
TRBV2	TRBJ1-6	.	.	TGTGCCAGCAGACAGAATAATTCACCCCTCCACTTT	CASRQNNSPLHF
TRBV29-1	TRBJ1-2	.	.	TGCAGCGTCGAAGGAGGGCCCAATGGCTACACCTTC	CSVEGGPNGYTF
TRBV4-3	TRBJ2-7	.	TRBD2	TGCGCCAGCAGCCAAGAGGCGGGAGGGCCATACGAGCAGTACTTC	CASSQEAGGPYEQYF
TRBV5-1	TRBJ2-3	.	TRBD1	TGCGCCAGCACCGACCCGAGGACAGGGAACACAGATACGCAGTATTTT	CASTDPRTGNTDTQYF
TRBV7-9	TRBJ2-2	once	TRBD1	TGTGCCAGCAGCTACACAATCAAGACAGGGGTGGGCACCGGGGAGCTGTTTTTT	CASSYTIKTGVGTGELFF
TRBV7-9	TRBJ2-1	.	TRBD2	TGTGCCAGCAGCATGGGACTAGCGGGAGGATCGAGCTCCTACAATGAGCAGTTCTTC	CASSMGLAGGSSSYNEQFF
TRBV28	TRBJ2-7	.	TRBD2	TGTGCCAGCAGCGCCGGGAGGGAGTACAGCTACGAGCAGTACTTC	CASSAGREYSYEQYF
TRBV3-1/TRBV3-2	TRBJ2-7	few	TRBD1	TGTGCCAGCAGCCCGAGGCAGGGGGCTTACGAGCAGTACTTC	CASSPRQGAYEQYF
TRBV18	TRBJ1-3	.	.	TGTGCCAGCTCACCACTGGGGCCCTCTGGAAACACCATATATTTT	CASSPLGPSGNTIYF